These T cell receptor beta chains were read from a single sample in a study of CD8+ T cells in alopecia areata. The protocol was immunoSEQ multiplex PCR, while the TCRdb copy is restricted to in-frame clones and leaves out a portion. The table lists 150,000 to 200,000 clones, around 58% of them singletons, with 16% in the top ten. Sample: CD4+ T cells sorted from blood, taken between weeks 55 and 65, from a patient treated with tofacitinib. These receptors all come from a human donor with alopecia areata. Each CDR3 is given with its conserved first and last residue. A D gene is named only where the DNA matches it firmly. Expanded clones get a size class; other rows say once, few or many, or leave the size out.

>TRBD1|TRBV6-1|TRBJ2-7|13|-
TGTGCCAGTCGGGACAGCCACTCCTACGAGCAGTACTTC
CASRDSHSYEQYF
>-|TRBV27|TRBJ2-2|12|-
TGTGCCAGCAACTTTGTGCGCGGGGAGCTGTTTTTT
CASNFVRGELFF
>-|TRBV5-1|TRBJ2-7|14|few
TGCGCCAGCAGCTTGGTTATCTCAGCCTTTGAGCAGTACTTC
CASSLVISAFEQYF
>-|TRBV29-1|TRBJ1-6|13|few
TGCAGCGTAGACCCGGAGGCTAATTCACCCCTCCACTTT
CSVDPEANSPLHF
>TRBD2|TRBV10-3|TRBJ2-2|13|-
TGTGCCATCAGCGGCGGGGGTCCTTCAAAGCTGTTTTTT
CAISGGGPSKLFF
>-|TRBV25-1|TRBJ2-5|14|-
TGTGCCAGCAGTGAACCCAGGGTTGGGGAGACCCAGTACTTC
CASSEPRVGETQYF
>-|TRBV6-5|TRBJ1-2|14|-
TGTGCCAGCAGATTAAGGGGTCCTAACTATGGCTACACCTTC
CASRLRGPNYGYTF
>-|TRBV28|TRBJ1-6|13|-
TGTGCCAGCATTGAACCCGGGGATTCACCCCTCCACTTT
CASIEPGDSPLHF
>-|TRBV2|TRBJ2-5|11|-
TGTGCCAGCACCTTCCAAGAGACCCAGTACTTC
CASTFQETQYF
>-|TRBV6-5|TRBJ1-5|15|-
TGTGCCAGCAGTTACTTGGGGCAGTACAATCAGCCCCAGCATTTT
CASSYLGQYNQPQHF
>TRBD1|TRBV6-5|TRBJ1-2|16|-
TGTGCCAGCAGTTCGGACAGGGGGCGTGGGATCAATGGCTACACCTTC
CASSSDRGRGINGYTF
>-|TRBV27|TRBJ2-3|15|-
TGTGCCAGCAGTTTAAGCGCGTCGGTAGCAGATACGCAGTATTTT
CASSLSASVADTQYF
>-|TRBV19|TRBJ2-5|13|-
TGTGCCAGTAGTGACAGTGCGCAGGAGACCCAGTACTTC
CASSDSAQETQYF
>TRBD1|TRBV5-1|TRBJ1-2|15|-
TGCGCCAGCAGCTTGGCCAATCGACAGGGGGTTGGCTACACCTTC
CASSLANRQGVGYTF
>-|TRBV29-1|TRBJ2-5|12|-
TGCAGCGTCCAGGGGATTCAAGAGACCCAGTACTTC
CSVQGIQETQYF
>-|TRBV2|TRBJ1-2|13|-
TGTGCCAGCAGTGTGAAAGGGATCTCTGGCTACACCTTC
CASSVKGISGYTF
>-|TRBV5-4|TRBJ1-1|12|-
TGTGCCAGCAGCTTGGACAGGACCGAAGCTTTCTTT
CASSLDRTEAFF
>-|TRBV6-6|TRBJ2-4|13|-
TGTGCCAGCAGTCCACGGACCGGCGACATTCAGTACTTC
CASSPRTGDIQYF
>TRBD1|TRBV7-8|TRBJ1-1|16|-
TGTGCCAGCAGCTTAGGAATAACAGGGGTGAACACTGAAGCTTTCTTT
CASSLGITGVNTEAFF
>TRBD1|TRBV9|TRBJ2-3|17|-
TGTGCCAGCAGCGCCCGACAGGGGGTAGGAGGCACAGATACGCAGTATTTT
CASSARQGVGGTDTQYF